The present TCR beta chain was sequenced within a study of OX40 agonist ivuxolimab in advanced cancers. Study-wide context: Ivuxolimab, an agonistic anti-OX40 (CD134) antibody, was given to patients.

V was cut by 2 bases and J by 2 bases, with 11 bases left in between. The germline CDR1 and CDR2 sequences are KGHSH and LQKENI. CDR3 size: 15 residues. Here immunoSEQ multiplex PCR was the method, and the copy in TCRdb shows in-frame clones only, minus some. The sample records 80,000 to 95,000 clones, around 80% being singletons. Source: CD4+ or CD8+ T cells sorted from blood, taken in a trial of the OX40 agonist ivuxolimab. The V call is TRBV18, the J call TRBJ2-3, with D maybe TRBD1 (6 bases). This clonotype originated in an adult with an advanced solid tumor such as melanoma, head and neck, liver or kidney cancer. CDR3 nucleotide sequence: TGTGCCAGCTCACCATCTAGGGGGAACACAGATACGCAGTATTTT. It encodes CASSPSRGNTDTQYF.